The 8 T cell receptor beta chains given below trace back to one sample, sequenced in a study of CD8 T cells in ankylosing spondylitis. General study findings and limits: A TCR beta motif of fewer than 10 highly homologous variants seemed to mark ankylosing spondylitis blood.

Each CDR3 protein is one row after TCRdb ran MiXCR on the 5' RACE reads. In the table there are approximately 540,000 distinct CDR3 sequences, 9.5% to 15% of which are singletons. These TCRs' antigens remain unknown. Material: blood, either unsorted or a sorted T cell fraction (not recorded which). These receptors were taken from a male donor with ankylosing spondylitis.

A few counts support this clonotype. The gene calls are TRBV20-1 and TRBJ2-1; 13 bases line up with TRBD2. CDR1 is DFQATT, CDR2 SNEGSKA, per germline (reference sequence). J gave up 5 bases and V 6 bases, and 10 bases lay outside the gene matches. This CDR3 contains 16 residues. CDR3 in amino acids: CSAITRLAGGHNEQFF. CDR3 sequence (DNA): TGCAGTGCGATTACTCGACTAGCGGGAGGTCACAATGAGCAGTTCTTC.

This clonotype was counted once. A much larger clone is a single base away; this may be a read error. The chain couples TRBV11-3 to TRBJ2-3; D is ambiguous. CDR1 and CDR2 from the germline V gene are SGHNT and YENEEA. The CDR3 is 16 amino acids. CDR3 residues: CASSLVASVGLDPQYF. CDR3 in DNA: TGTGCCAGCAGCTTAGTGGCTTCAGTTGGGTTAGATCCGCAGTATTTT.

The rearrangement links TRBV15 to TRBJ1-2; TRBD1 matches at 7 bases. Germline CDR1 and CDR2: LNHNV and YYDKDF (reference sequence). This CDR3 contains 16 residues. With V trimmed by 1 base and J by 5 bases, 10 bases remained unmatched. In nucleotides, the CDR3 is TGTGCCACCAGCAGAGCCGCCCAGGGGGGCAGGTATGGCTACACCTTC. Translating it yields CATSRAAQGGRYGYTF.

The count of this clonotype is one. The CDR3 region has the DNA TGCGCCAGCACCAAGGAGACAGGGGGCGACACCGGGGAGCTGTTTTTT. Translation: CASTKETGGDTGELFF. The chain carries TRBV10-2 and TRBJ2-2; 10 bases are a match to TRBD1. Germline loops: CDR1 WSHSY, CDR2 SAAADI. This CDR3 contains 16 residues. Trimming at V came to 7 bases and at J to 3 bases, leaving 8 bases not matched to a gene.

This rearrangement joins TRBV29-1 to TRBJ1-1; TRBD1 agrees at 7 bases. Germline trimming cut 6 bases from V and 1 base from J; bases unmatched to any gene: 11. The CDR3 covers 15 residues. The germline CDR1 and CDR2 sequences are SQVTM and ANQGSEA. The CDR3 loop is CSVRKGGAGNTEAFF. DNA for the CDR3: TGCAGCGTCCGAAAAGGGGGCGCGGGGAACACTGAAGCTTTCTTT.

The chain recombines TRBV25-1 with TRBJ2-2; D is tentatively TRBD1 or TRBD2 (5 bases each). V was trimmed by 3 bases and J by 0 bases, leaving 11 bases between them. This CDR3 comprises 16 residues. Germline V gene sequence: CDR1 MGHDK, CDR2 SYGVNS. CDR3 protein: CASSDGDRANTGELFF. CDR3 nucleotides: TGTGCCAGCAGTGACGGGGACCGAGCGAACACCGGGGAGCTGTTTTTT.

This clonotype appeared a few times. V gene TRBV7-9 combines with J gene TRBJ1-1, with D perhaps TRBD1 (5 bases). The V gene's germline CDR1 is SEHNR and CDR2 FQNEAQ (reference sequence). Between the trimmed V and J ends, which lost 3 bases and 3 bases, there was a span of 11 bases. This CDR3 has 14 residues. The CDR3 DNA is TGTGCCAGCAGCTTTCAGGGAACGTACACTGAAGCTTTCTTT. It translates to CASSFQGTYTEAFF.

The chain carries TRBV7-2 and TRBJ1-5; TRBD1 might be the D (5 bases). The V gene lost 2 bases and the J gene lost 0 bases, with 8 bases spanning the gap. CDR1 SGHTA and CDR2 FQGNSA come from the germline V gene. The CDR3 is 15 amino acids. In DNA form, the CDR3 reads TGTGCCAGCAGCTTAATGACAGATAGCAATCAGCCCCAGCATTTT. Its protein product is CASSLMTDSNQPQHF.